Below are 26 T cell receptor beta chains sequenced from a single sample in a study of shared clonotypes between healthy human individuals. Here immunoSEQ multiplex PCR was the method, and the copy in TCRdb shows in-frame clones only, minus some. The sample has approximately 2,000,000 clones, about 90% seen once. Sequenced input: naive CD4+ T cells from PBMCs. Indicated subset: CD45RA+ positively selected. The receptors derive from a man between 18 and 29 years old in good health. Some clones in this sample may be carry-over from other donors' samples.

The chain is built from TRBV28 and TRBJ1-3; 8 bases agree with TRBD1. Looked up from germline, CDR1 is MDHEN and CDR2 is SYDVKM. Germline trimming cut 6 bases from V and 4 bases from J; bases unmatched to any gene: 11. The CDR3 is 16 residues long. The CDR3 bases are TGTGCCAGCAGGTCCGGACAGGGTTCGCGCGGAAACACCATATATTTT. Its protein product is CASRSGQGSRGNTIYF.

This sequence joins TRBV19 and TRBJ2-6; D unclear. Looked up from germline, CDR1 is LNHDA and CDR2 is SQIVND (reference sequence). V was pared by 7 bases and J by 4 bases, with 14 bases between. CDR3 length: 15 residues. CDR3 sequence reads: CASTAVPRGANVLTF. CDR3 DNA sequence: TGTGCCAGTACGGCAGTCCCAAGGGGGGCCAACGTCCTGACTTTC. The variable domain in full, with the rest retrieved from reference TRBV19 and TRBJ2-6, is DGGITQSPKYLFRKEGQNVTLSCEQNLNHDAMYWYRQDPGQGLRLIYYSQIVNDFQKGDIAEGYSVSREKKESFPLTVTSAQKNPTAFYLCASTAVPRGANVLTFGAGSRLTVL.

This rearrangement joins TRBV6-1 to TRBJ2-7, with no clear D. Germline assignment: CDR1 MNHNS and CDR2 SASEGT. Between the trimmed V and J ends, which lost 8 bases and 3 bases, there was a span of 14 bases. This CDR3 has 13 residues. CDR3 amino acids: CASAFGSNYEQYF. In DNA, the CDR3 is TGTGCCAGCGCTTTTGGTTCGAACTACGAGCAGTACTTC.

The rearrangement links TRBV6-1 to TRBJ2-7; no firm D call. There are 15 residues in the CDR3. Trimming shortened V by 2 bases and J by 5 bases, and 16 bases separated the two germline ends. Germline loops: CDR1 MNHNS, CDR2 SASEGT. The CDR3 sequence: CASSERDGSPHEQYF. DNA for the CDR3: TGTGCCAGCAGTGAACGAGACGGGTCGCCTCACGAGCAGTACTTC.

The rearrangement joins TRBV5-4 to TRBJ2-3; 8 nucleotides match TRBD2. The CDR3 is made up of 14 amino acids. Germline V gene sequence: CDR1 SGHNT, CDR2 YYREEE (reference sequence). V dropped 2 bases and J dropped 3; count of bases not matched to a gene: 2. CDR3 residues: CASSFPGGTDTQYF. As DNA, the CDR3 is TGTGCCAGCAGCTTCCCGGGAGGGACAGATACGCAGTATTTT.

The J gene is TRBJ2-5, the V gene TRBV9; no definite D call. V lost 4 bases and J 2 bases, leaving 9 bases between the germline ends. The CDR3 sequence is 13 residues long. Germline V gene sequence: CDR1 SGDLS, CDR2 YYNGEE. The CDR3 nucleotides read TGTGCCAGCAGCTTCAGACCACAAGAGACCCAGTACTTC. Its translation is CASSFRPQETQYF.

This clone was seen a handful of times. CDR3 in DNA: TGTGCCAGCAGCTTAGTTCCCGGGAGGGGTGAAGCTTTCTTT. Translation: CASSLVPGRGEAFF. The rearrangement uses TRBV11-2 and TRBJ1-1; D might be TRBD1 (5 bases). Germline loops: CDR1 SGHAT, CDR2 FQNNGV. CDR3 length equals 14 residues. V dropped 1 base and J dropped 7 bases, with 13 bases sitting between them.

The V and J genes are TRBV11-2 and TRBJ2-1; 7 nucleotides align to TRBD2. CDR3 length: 14 amino acids. V lost 7 bases, J lost 4 bases, and 7 bases stayed unmatched. The V gene's germline CDR1 is SGHAT and CDR2 FQNNGV. The CDR3 DNA follows: TGTGCCAGCACCCCGGTGGGGGGGTACAATGAGCAGTTCTTC. It yields the protein CASTPVGGYNEQFF.

The rearrangement joins TRBV28 to TRBJ2-1; TRBD2 aligns across 11 bases. The germline V gene encodes CDR1 MDHEN and CDR2 SYDVKM. The CDR3 consists of 16 residues. Trimming cost V 4 bases and J 6 bases; bases outside gene matches: 8. CDR3 bases: TGTGCCAGCAGTTCGGAACTAGCGGGGGCCCGCAATGAGCAGTTCTTC. Translating it yields CASSSELAGARNEQFF.

The chain joins TRBV6-5 to TRBJ1-1; 7 nucleotides match TRBD1. With V trimmed by 6 bases and J by 0 bases, 7 bases remained unmatched. The CDR3 is made up of 15 amino acids. Germline loops: CDR1 MNHEY, CDR2 SVGAGI. The CDR3 DNA reads TGTGCCAGCAGAAGAGGACAGGCAGTGAACACTGAAGCTTTCTTT. It specifies CASRRGQAVNTEAFF.

This chain links TRBV5-1 with TRBJ2-5, with D perhaps matching TRBD1 (5 bases). The CDR3 totals 15 residues. V gave up 2 bases and J gave up 0 bases, with 11 bases separating them. Germline assignment: CDR1 SGHRS and CDR2 YFSETQ. The CDR3 here is CASSFVGVHQETQYF. CDR3 sequence (DNA): TGCGCCAGCAGCTTCGTAGGGGTACACCAAGAGACCCAGTACTTC. Looking up the rest from reference TRBV5-1 and TRBJ2-5 gives the full variable domain: KAGVTQTPRYLIKTRGQQVTLSCSPISGHRSVSWYQQTPGQGLQFLFEYFSETQRNKGNFPGRFSGRQFSNSRSEMNVSTLELGDSALYLCASSFVGVHQETQYFGPGTRLLVL.

This clone was picked up one time. The rearrangement joins TRBV7-8 to TRBJ2-7; TRBD1 aligns across 7 bases. V lost 4 bases and J lost 9; bases outside the gene matches: 12. The CDR3 contains 14 residues. The germline V gene has CDR1 SGHVS and CDR2 FQNEAQ. This CDR3 is CASSSGTAHYWQYF. The CDR3 DNA sequence: TGTGCCAGCAGCTCGGGGACAGCTCACTACTGGCAGTACTTC. The whole variable domain, remainder taken from reference TRBV7-8 and TRBJ2-7, is GAGVSQSPRYKVAKRGQDVALRCDPISGHVSLFWYQQALGQGPEFLTYFQNEAQLDKSGLPSDRFFAERPEGSVSTLKIQRTQQEDSAVYLCASSSGTAHYWQYFGPGTRLTVT.

The V gene is TRBV2, the J gene TRBJ1-1, with D perhaps TRBD1 (5 bases). The germline V gene has CDR1 SNHLY and CDR2 FYNNEI. V was cut by 6 bases and J by 1 base, with 12 bases left in between. This CDR3 comprises 14 residues. The DNA of the CDR3 is TGTGCCAGCAGAGCACAGGCTAGGAACACTGAAGCTTTCTTT. It yields the protein CASRAQARNTEAFF.

This rearrangement joins TRBV4-2 to TRBJ2-7, with D perhaps TRBD1 (6 bases). The germline V and J ends were trimmed by 3 bases and 2 bases, with 17 bases remaining between them. This CDR3 has 16 residues. From germline, CDR1 is LGHNA and CDR2 YNFKEQ. Here the CDR3 DNA reads TGTGCCAGCAGCCAGGACTCGCTCAGGGACACCTACGAGCAGTACTTC. This gives the protein CASSQDSLRDTYEQYF.

The rearrangement links TRBV7-3 to TRBJ2-3; 8 bases line up with TRBD2. CDR3 length: 15 residues. CDR1 and CDR2 from the germline V gene are SGHTA and FQGTGA. V shed 4 bases and J 2 bases; nucleotides not matched to a gene: 5. CDR3 loop: CASSWAGGTTDTQYF. The CDR3 bases are TGTGCCAGCAGCTGGGCGGGGGGAACCACAGATACGCAGTATTTT.

V and J are TRBV7-2 and TRBJ2-4; no definite D call. The ends were cut back, 2 bases at V and 7 bases at J, with 9 bases in the middle. The V gene's germline CDR1 is SGHTA and CDR2 FQGNSA. The CDR3 is 13 residues long. The CDR3 region has the DNA TGTGCCAGCAGCTTAACCGAGCCGAACATTCAGTACTTC. It codes for CASSLTEPNIQYF.

This clone has just a few counts. The chain combines TRBV28 with TRBJ1-5; D unresolved. Germline-derived CDR1 and CDR2 are MDHEN and SYDVKM. The length of the CDR3 is 15 residues. Trimming pared 7 bases from V and 0 bases from J, leaving 13 bases between. The CDR3 spells CASITKPLSNQPQHF. The DNA of the CDR3 is TGTGCCAGCATTACGAAACCGCTTAGCAATCAGCCCCAGCATTTT.

The chain carries TRBV7-9 and TRBJ1-2, with TRBD1 matching over 8 bases. J gave up 8 bases and V 6 bases, and 5 bases lay outside the gene matches. The CDR3 is 12 residues long. Germline loops: CDR1 SEHNR, CDR2 FQNEAQ (reference sequence). The CDR3 loop reads CASSEQGEGYTF. The DNA of the CDR3 is TGTGCCAGCAGTGAACAGGGGGAGGGCTACACCTTC.

This chain uses TRBV2 with TRBJ1-4; a weak D match, TRBD1 (5 bases). Trimming took off 6 bases at V and 5 bases at J, with 13 bases between the two ends. Germline V gives CDR1 SNHLY, CDR2 FYNNEI. The CDR3 extends over 14 amino acids. The CDR3 spells CASRQDSLNEKLFF. CDR3 DNA sequence: TGTGCCAGCAGACAAGACAGTTTAAATGAAAAACTGTTTTTT.

This clone appeared a single time. The chain has TRBV29-1 and TRBJ2-7; tentatively, D is TRBD1 (6 bases). The ends were cut back, 3 bases at V and 5 bases at J, with 11 bases in the middle. From germline, CDR1 is SQVTM and CDR2 ANQGSEA. This CDR3 spans 12 amino acids. Here the CDR3 DNA reads TGCAGCGTTGAGGACAGTTCCCACGAGCAGTACTTC. Protein: CSVEDSSHEQYF.

The chain employs TRBV19 and TRBJ1-2; the D gene is possibly TRBD1 (5 bases). The V gene lost 4 bases and the J gene lost 2 bases, with 17 bases spanning the gap. Looked up from germline, CDR1 is LNHDA and CDR2 is SQIVND (reference sequence). The CDR3 is made up of 16 amino acids. The CDR3 DNA reads TGTGCCAGTAGTACCCGGGCCGCCGGGGGAAACTATGGCTACACCTTC. Its translation: CASSTRAAGGNYGYTF.

The V gene is TRBV18, the J gene TRBJ2-1, with 9 nucleotides matching TRBD1. The CDR3 extends over 16 amino acids. V lost 3 bases, J lost 3 bases, and 6 bases stayed unmatched. Germline V gene lookup returns CDR1 KGHSH and CDR2 LQKENI. CDR3 region: CASSPTRDRDYNEQFF. The DNA of the CDR3 is TGTGCCAGCTCACCCACCCGGGACAGGGACTACAATGAGCAGTTCTTC. Full variable domain (outside the CDR3, taken from reference TRBV18 and TRBJ2-1): NAGVMQNPRHLVRRRGQEARLRCSPMKGHSHVYWYRQLPEEGLKFMVYLQKENIIDESGMPKERFSAEFPKEGPSILRIQQVVRGDSAAYFCASSPTRDRDYNEQFFGPGTRLTVL.

For this clone: Additional DNA sequences in this sample encode the identical CDR3. The chain combines TRBV2 with TRBJ2-5; D is uncertain. This CDR3 is 12 amino acids long. V was clipped by 3 bases and J by 5 bases, with 7 bases between them. CDR1 is SNHLY, CDR2 FYNNEI, per germline. Here the CDR3 reads CASSEAGETQYF. DNA of the CDR3: TGTGCCAGCAGTGAGGCTGGGGAGACCCAGTACTTC.

To note about this clone: Additional DNA sequences in this sample encode the identical CDR3. The rearrangement uses TRBV30 and TRBJ2-5; 7 nucleotides match TRBD2. V trimming: 0 bases; J trimming: 5 bases; junction bases outside the gene matches: 3. In germline, CDR1 is GTSNPN, CDR2 SVGIG (reference sequence). The CDR3 contains 13 residues. The CDR3 region has the DNA TGTGCCTGGAGTGTGGGGGGGGTCGAGACCCAGTACTTC. It is translated as CAWSVGGVETQYF.

The chain joins TRBV11-3 to TRBJ2-5; D might be TRBD2 (5 bases). The V and J ends lost 4 bases and 5 bases respectively, with 8 bases between them. Germline CDR1 reads SGHNT; CDR2 reads YENEEA. The CDR3 is 12 residues long. The CDR3: CASSSPGETQYF. The CDR3 DNA sequence: TGTGCCAGCAGCTCCCCGGGGGAGACCCAGTACTTC.

The chain has TRBV7-9 and TRBJ2-7; no definite D call. Germline assignment: CDR1 SEHNR and CDR2 FQNEAQ (reference sequence). V lost 5 bases and J 0 bases, leaving 17 bases between the germline ends. This CDR3 comprises 16 residues. The CDR3 DNA reads as TGTGCCAGCAGCCCGGTGAGGAGCACCAACTCCTACGAGCAGTACTTC. Its protein is CASSPVRSTNSYEQYF.